This T cell receptor beta chain was profiled in a study of regulatory T cells in long-lasting Graves disease. Points from the study as a whole: Segments TRBV28, TRBJ1-2 and TRBJ2-5 showed preferential usage in persistent disease.

Libraries of TCR beta came from iRepertoire HTBI primers plus Arm-PCR of CDR3 regions. MiXCR, run by TCRdb on the multiplex PCR reads, gives a single entry per CDR3 protein. Counted here are about 240,000 distinct CDR3 sequences, around 21% occurring once; the ten biggest clones make up 14%. Time point specified: newly diagnosed GD, antithyroid drugs for less than 3 months. TCR sequences were obtained from RNA taken from PBMCs. A word on this clonotype: The antigen remains undetermined. With a much larger clone just one base away, this may be a read error.

The germline V gene has CDR1 SGHDT and CDR2 YYEEEE. Trimming left V 3 bases short and J 2 bases short, with 9 bases between. The CDR3 consists of 14 residues. The material sequenced was peripheral blood mononuclear cells (PBMCs), taken at new diagnosis, from a patient treated with antithyroid drugs. The chain couples TRBV5-6 to TRBJ1-3; no reliable D call. The clonotype comes from a female donor with Graves disease. CDR3: CASSWVNTGNTIYF. In DNA, the CDR3 is TGTGCCAGCAGCTGGGTCAACACTGGAAACACCATATATTTT.